This T cell receptor (beta chain) was sequenced in a study of cytomegalovirus exposure and HLA in healthy donors. Study-level results: Among the CMV-associated chains, a few were confirmed in vitro as specific for CMV antigens.

A single count supports this clone. Its antigen remains unknown. Nominally healthy donors provided the samples, though records likely missed some immune exposures. 13 Jbeta primers and 60 Vbeta primers were used for the PCR. Produced via immunoSEQ multiplex PCR; TCRdb's table is partial and in-frame only. The table shows over 85,000 clones, with 69% occurring only once. CDR3 size: 14 residues. V gave up 6 bases and J gave up 0 bases, with 10 bases separating them. Per the germline V gene, CDR1 is LNHDA and CDR2 is SQIVND (reference sequence). Sequenced input: PBMCs. The V and J genes are TRBV19 and TRBJ2-3, with D possibly being TRBD1 (6 bases). This TCR derives from a female donor in good health and CMV-seronegative. The CDR3 is CASSGQKSTDTQYF. CDR3 coding DNA: TGTGCCAGTAGCGGACAGAAGAGCACAGATACGCAGTATTTT.